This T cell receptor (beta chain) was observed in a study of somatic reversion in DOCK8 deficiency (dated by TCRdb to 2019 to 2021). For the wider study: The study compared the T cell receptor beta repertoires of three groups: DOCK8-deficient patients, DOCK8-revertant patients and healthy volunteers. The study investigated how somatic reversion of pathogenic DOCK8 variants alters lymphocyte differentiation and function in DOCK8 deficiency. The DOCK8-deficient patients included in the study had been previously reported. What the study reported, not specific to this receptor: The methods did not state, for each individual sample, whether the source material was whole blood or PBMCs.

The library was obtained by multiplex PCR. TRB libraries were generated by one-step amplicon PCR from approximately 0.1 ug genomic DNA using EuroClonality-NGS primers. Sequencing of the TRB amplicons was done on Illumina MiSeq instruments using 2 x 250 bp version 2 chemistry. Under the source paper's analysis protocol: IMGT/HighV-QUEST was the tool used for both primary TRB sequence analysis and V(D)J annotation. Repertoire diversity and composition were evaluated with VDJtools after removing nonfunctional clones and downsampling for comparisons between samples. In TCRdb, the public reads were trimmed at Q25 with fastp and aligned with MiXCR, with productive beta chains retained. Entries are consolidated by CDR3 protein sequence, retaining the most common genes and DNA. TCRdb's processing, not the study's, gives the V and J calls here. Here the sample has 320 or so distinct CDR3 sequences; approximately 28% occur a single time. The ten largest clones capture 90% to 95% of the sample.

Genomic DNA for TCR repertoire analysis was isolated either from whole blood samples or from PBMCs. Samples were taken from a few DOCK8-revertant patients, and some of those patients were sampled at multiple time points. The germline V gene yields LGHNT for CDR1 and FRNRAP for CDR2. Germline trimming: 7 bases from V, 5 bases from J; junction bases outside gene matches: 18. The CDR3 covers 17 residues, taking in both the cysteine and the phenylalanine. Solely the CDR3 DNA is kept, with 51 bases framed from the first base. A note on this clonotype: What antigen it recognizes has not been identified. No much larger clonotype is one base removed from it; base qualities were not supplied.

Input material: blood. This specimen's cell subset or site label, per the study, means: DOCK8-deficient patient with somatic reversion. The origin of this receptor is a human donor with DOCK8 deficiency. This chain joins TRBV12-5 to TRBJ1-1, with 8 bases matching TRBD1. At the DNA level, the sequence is TGTGCTAGTGCCTCTGTTCCGGGACAGGAGTTGGGGACTGAAGCTTTCTTT. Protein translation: CASASVPGQELGTEAFF. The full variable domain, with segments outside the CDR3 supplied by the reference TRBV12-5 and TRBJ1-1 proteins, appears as DARVTQTPRHKVTEMGQEVTMRCQPILGHNTVFWYRQTMMQGLELLAYFRNRAPLDDSGMPKDRFSAEMPDATLATLKIQPSEPRDSAVYFCASASVPGQELGTEAFFGQGTRLTVV.